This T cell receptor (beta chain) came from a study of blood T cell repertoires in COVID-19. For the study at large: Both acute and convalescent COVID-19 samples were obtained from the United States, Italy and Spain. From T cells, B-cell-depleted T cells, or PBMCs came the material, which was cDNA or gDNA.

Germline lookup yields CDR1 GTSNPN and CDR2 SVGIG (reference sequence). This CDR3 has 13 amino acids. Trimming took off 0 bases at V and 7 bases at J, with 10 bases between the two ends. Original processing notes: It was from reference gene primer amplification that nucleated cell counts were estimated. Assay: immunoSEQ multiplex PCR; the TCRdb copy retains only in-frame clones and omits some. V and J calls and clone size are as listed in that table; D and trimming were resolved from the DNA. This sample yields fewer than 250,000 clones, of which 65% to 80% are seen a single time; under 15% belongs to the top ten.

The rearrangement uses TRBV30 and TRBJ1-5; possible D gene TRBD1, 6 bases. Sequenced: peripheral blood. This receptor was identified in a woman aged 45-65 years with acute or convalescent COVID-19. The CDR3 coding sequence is TGTGCCTGGAGTGTAGGGGGACGGCAGCCCCAGCATTTT. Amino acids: CAWSVGGRQPQHF.